Listed below are T cell receptor beta chains from one sample, sequenced in a study of cytomegalovirus exposure and HLA in healthy donors. Profiling relied on immunoSEQ multiplex PCR, and the TCRdb table lists in-frame clones only, not all of them. Of about 190,000 clones listed, 80% to 85% are singletons. Material for sequencing was PBMCs. The receptors derive from a man between 50 and 59 years old in good health and CMV-seronegative. Each CDR3 is given without its conserved first and last residue. The order of the fields is J gene, V gene, CDR3 protein.

j_gene: TRBJ2-2
v_gene: TRBV4-3
CDR3aa: ASSQPGQLNTGELF

j_gene: TRBJ1-1
v_gene: TRBV7-3
CDR3aa: ASSSSRTGADDTEAF

j_gene: TRBJ2-5
v_gene: TRBV9
CDR3aa: ASSPQTGGTKETQY

j_gene: TRBJ2-4
v_gene: TRBV5-1
CDR3aa: ASSPQGGRNIQY

j_gene: TRBJ2-4
v_gene: TRBV19
CDR3aa: ASSAGLAGAKNIQY

j_gene: TRBJ1-1
v_gene: TRBV4-3
CDR3aa: ASSQGYRGGMNTEAF

j_gene: TRBJ2-1
v_gene: TRBV7-2
CDR3aa: ASGHYYNEQF

j_gene: TRBJ2-3
v_gene: TRBV7-8
CDR3aa: ASSGATSGSTDTQY

j_gene: TRBJ2-7
v_gene: TRBV21-1
CDR3aa: ASSGGGSYEQY

j_gene: TRBJ2-6
v_gene: TRBV10-3
CDR3aa: AIGGGTGAVGGANVLT

j_gene: TRBJ1-3
v_gene: TRBV30
CDR3aa: AWSRPTTGNTIY

j_gene: TRBJ2-7
v_gene: TRBV6-5
CDR3aa: ASSYSNRPEVREQY

j_gene: TRBJ1-1
v_gene: TRBV2
CDR3aa: ASSETGFKNTEAF

j_gene: .
v_gene: TRBV7-2
CDR3aa: ASSWSGSIREQY

j_gene: TRBJ2-1
v_gene: TRBV9
CDR3aa: ASSVEPHFSYNEQF

j_gene: TRBJ2-7
v_gene: TRBV19
CDR3aa: ASSIGTGLYEQY

j_gene: TRBJ2-7
v_gene: TRBV9
CDR3aa: ASSVTDTRKQY

j_gene: TRBJ2-7
v_gene: TRBV5-4
CDR3aa: ASSLTSGDQQY

j_gene: TRBJ1-4
v_gene: TRBV6-5
CDR3aa: ATMGRVSLF

j_gene: TRBJ2-1
v_gene: TRBV7-2
CDR3aa: ASSLARASGGAYNEQF

j_gene: TRBJ1-1
v_gene: TRBV5-8
CDR3aa: ASSLRWGTTF

j_gene: TRBJ1-2
v_gene: TRBV10-3
CDR3aa: ATRGRSNYGYT

j_gene: TRBJ2-4
v_gene: TRBV11-2
CDR3aa: ASSPGIAVIQY

j_gene: TRBJ2-2
v_gene: TRBV6-1
CDR3aa: ASGTGALNTGELF

j_gene: TRBJ2-1
v_gene: TRBV19
CDR3aa: ASNVAGELNEQF

j_gene: TRBJ2-3
v_gene: TRBV10-3
CDR3aa: AISEFASGGPTDTQY

j_gene: TRBJ1-1
v_gene: TRBV5-4
CDR3aa: ASSFVIGGNTEAF

j_gene: TRBJ1-1
v_gene: TRBV2
CDR3aa: ASSENHGGAEAF

j_gene: TRBJ1-2
v_gene: TRBV28
CDR3aa: ASSVDSYGYT

j_gene: TRBJ2-6
v_gene: TRBV27
CDR3aa: ATRGSTGANVLT

j_gene: TRBJ2-1
v_gene: TRBV6-6
CDR3aa: ASMNELYEQF

j_gene: TRBJ1-3
v_gene: TRBV7-2
CDR3aa: ASSLRGSGNTIY

j_gene: TRBJ2-7
v_gene: TRBV19
CDR3aa: ASSRGLGEQY

j_gene: TRBJ2-3
v_gene: TRBV27
CDR3aa: ASSDWTAPHTQY

j_gene: TRBJ2-5
v_gene: TRBV7-2
CDR3aa: ASSSQETQY

j_gene: TRBJ2-2
v_gene: TRBV14
CDR3aa: ASSQGQYTGELF

j_gene: TRBJ2-7
v_gene: TRBV5-1
CDR3aa: ASSLDTSGTYEQY

j_gene: TRBJ1-2
v_gene: TRBV6-5
CDR3aa: ASSLRRDRGNYGYT

j_gene: TRBJ1-2
v_gene: TRBV13
CDR3aa: ASSLGQVGYGYT

j_gene: TRBJ2-7
v_gene: TRBV5-6
CDR3aa: AGQVGSSYEQY

j_gene: TRBJ1-1
v_gene: TRBV10-1
CDR3aa: ASRGHRGLGTEAF

j_gene: TRBJ1-1
v_gene: TRBV9
CDR3aa: ASSVGQMNTEAF

j_gene: TRBJ2-7
v_gene: TRBV27
CDR3aa: ASTKTGGHEQY

j_gene: TRBJ2-1
v_gene: TRBV6-6
CDR3aa: ASSPYQGNEQF

j_gene: TRBJ2-1
v_gene: TRBV6-7
CDR3aa: ASSYSIGTRMNEQF

j_gene: TRBJ2-7
v_gene: TRBV7-9
CDR3aa: SSSPSGEKYEQY

j_gene: TRBJ2-7
v_gene: TRBV7-2
CDR3aa: ASSVRALEQY

j_gene: TRBJ2-3
v_gene: TRBV6-4
CDR3aa: ARPPSADTQY

j_gene: TRBJ1-2
v_gene: TRBV11-2
CDR3aa: ASRSIDRAGGYT

j_gene: TRBJ2-1
v_gene: TRBV4-2
CDR3aa: ASSQDRSGDGGKQF

j_gene: TRBJ1-1
v_gene: TRBV15
CDR3aa: ATSSYRANTEAF

j_gene: TRBJ1-5
v_gene: TRBV19
CDR3aa: ASGKRPEGNQPQH

j_gene: TRBJ2-1
v_gene: TRBV4-2
CDR3aa: ASSLQLAGGNNEQF